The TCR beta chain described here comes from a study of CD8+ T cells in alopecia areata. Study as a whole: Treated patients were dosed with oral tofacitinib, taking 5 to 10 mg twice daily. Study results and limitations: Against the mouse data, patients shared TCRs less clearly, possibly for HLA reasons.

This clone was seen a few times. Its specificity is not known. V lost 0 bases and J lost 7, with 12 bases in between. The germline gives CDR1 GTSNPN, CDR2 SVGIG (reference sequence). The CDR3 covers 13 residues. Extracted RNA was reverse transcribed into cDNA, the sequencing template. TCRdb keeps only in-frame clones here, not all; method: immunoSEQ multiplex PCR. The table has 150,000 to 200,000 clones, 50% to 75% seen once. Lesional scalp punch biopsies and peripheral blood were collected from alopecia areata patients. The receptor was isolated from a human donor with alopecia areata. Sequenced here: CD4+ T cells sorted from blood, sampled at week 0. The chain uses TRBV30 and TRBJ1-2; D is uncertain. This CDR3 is CAWSVGRAGGYTF. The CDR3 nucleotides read TGTGCCTGGAGTGTTGGCCGAGCGGGTGGCTACACCTTC.